This T cell receptor beta chain was captured in a study of CD8 T cells in Susac syndrome. Study context: Of the sequenced Susac syndrome patients, 5 or 6 had active disease and about eight were in remission. Blood was drawn from Susac syndrome patients while they were therapy-naive, on corticosteroids, or on intravenous immunoglobulin alone.

The CDR3 extends over 14 amino acids. Germline assignment: CDR1 SGHRS and CDR2 YFSETQ. The ends lost 2 bases at V and 3 bases at J; junction bases unmatched: 4. The RNA, about 0.45 to 1 ug, was put through reverse transcription using random hexamers. immunoSEQ multiplex PCR amplified TCR beta CDR3 across 54 Vbeta, 13 Jbeta. MiXCR was run by TCRdb on the immunoSEQ multiplex PCR reads, yielding one entry per CDR3 protein. Among some 200,000 distinct CDR3 sequences listed, 91% were seen once. Sequencing of TCR beta was performed on blood CD8+ T cells and on blood CD4+ T cells. Sample: CD4+ T cells from PBMCs. This TCR was sampled from a human donor with Susac syndrome. V gene TRBV5-1 combines with J gene TRBJ2-5, with 7 bases fitting TRBD1. The CDR3 here is CASSFRDSKETQYF. In DNA, the CDR3 is TGCGCCAGCAGCTTCCGGGACAGCAAAGAGACCCAGTACTTC.